The 15 T cell receptor beta chains below were found in one sample sequenced in a study of monozygotic twins with inflammatory bowel disease. TCRdb re-called the 5' RACE reads, yielding one record per CDR3 amino acid sequence without DNA. In all, the sample yields a few hundred thousand distinct CDR3 sequences. Sequencing was carried out using blood. The origin of the receptors is a human donor with ulcerative colitis or Crohn's disease, or a healthy co-twin of an affected twin (not recorded which).

CDR3 amino acids: CSAPPSGDPNEQFF. The rearrangement links TRBV20-1 to TRBJ2-1; TCRdb's D gene call, TRBD2, goes unchecked for lack of DNA. The germline gives CDR1 DFQATT, CDR2 SNEGSKA (reference sequence). This CDR3 has 14 residues.

V gene TRBV12-3 or TRBV12-4 combines with J gene TRBJ2-3; the D gene TCRdb calls, TRBD2, cannot be checked with no DNA. CDR3 length: 15 residues. The chain's CDR3 is CASSLVGRGTDTQYF.

The gene calls are TRBV9 and TRBJ2-5; TCRdb indicates TRBD1, and absent DNA this call remains unverified. Germline-derived CDR1 and CDR2 are SGDLS and YYNGEE. This CDR3 has 16 residues. CDR3 amino acids: CASSVRQGGLEETQYF.

The rearrangement joins TRBV20-1 to TRBJ2-1; the D gene TCRdb calls, TRBD2, cannot be checked with no DNA. Germline V lookup: CDR1 DFQATT, CDR2 SNEGSKA (reference sequence). The CDR3 runs 15 residues. CDR3 sequence reads: CSAREKGLAGGEQFF.

The V call is TRBV7-9, the J call TRBJ2-1; TCRdb designates TRBD1, a call that cannot be tested without DNA. Germline lookup yields CDR1 SEHNR and CDR2 FQNEAQ (reference sequence). This CDR3 spans 15 amino acids. The CDR3 sequence is CASSSPVGEYNEQFF.

The J gene is TRBJ2-7, the V gene TRBV13; TCRdb proposes TRBD1, but this gene call is untestable without DNA. CDR3 length equals 15 residues. Germline V gene lookup returns CDR1 PRHDT and CDR2 FYEKMQ (reference sequence). CDR3 sequence reads: CASSLSAGAYYEQYF.

The gene calls are TRBV5-1 and TRBJ1-6; TCRdb lists TRBD1, though no DNA is available to test this call. Per the germline V gene, CDR1 is SGHRS and CDR2 is YFSETQ. The CDR3 has 14 residues. The CDR3 sequence is CASSLMGENSPLHF. Filled out from reference TRBV5-1 and TRBJ1-6, the complete variable domain reads KAGVTQTPRYLIKTRGQQVTLSCSPISGHRSVSWYQQTPGQGLQFLFEYFSETQRNKGNFPGRFSGRQFSNSRSEMNVSTLELGDSALYLCASSLMGENSPLHFGNGTRLTVT.

The chain combines TRBV18 with TRBJ1-1. CDR3 length: 17 amino acids. CDR1 is KGHSH and CDR2 is LQKENI in the germline V gene. CDR3 loop: CASSPLTYNLMGTEAFF.

The chain carries TRBV7-9 and TRBJ2-7. The CDR3 consists of 13 residues. Germline loops: CDR1 SEHNR, CDR2 FQNEAQ (reference sequence). The CDR3 loop reads CASSPDIAYEQYF. Using reference TRBV7-9 and TRBJ2-7 for the parts outside the CDR3, the full variable domain is DTGVSQNPRHKITKRGQNVTFRCDPISEHNRLYWYRQTLGQGPEFLTYFQNEAQLEKSRLLSDRFSAERPKGSFSTLEIQRTEQGDSAMYLCASSPDIAYEQYFGPGTRLTVT.

The chain joins TRBV7-8 to TRBJ2-7; TCRdb names TRBD1, which stays unverified in the absence of DNA. Germline values: CDR1 SGHVS, CDR2 FQNEAQ. This CDR3 region has 14 residues. This CDR3 reads CASSPADGRVEQYF.

The chain employs TRBV6-5 and TRBJ2-7; lacking DNA, the TRBD2 call made by TCRdb goes unchecked. In germline, CDR1 is MNHEY, CDR2 SVGAGI. This CDR3 is 13 amino acids long. The CDR3 reads CASSRTGTHEQYF.

The CDR3 loop is CASSSGRSSGNTIYF. The V gene is TRBV19, the J gene TRBJ1-3; TCRdb's D call of TRBD1 is untestable without DNA. The CDR3 length is 15 residues. Germline-derived CDR1 and CDR2 are LNHDA and SQIVND (reference sequence).

This chain connects TRBV20-1 to TRBJ2-3; TCRdb names TRBD2, which stays unverified in the absence of DNA. Germline CDR1 reads DFQATT; CDR2 reads SNEGSKA (reference sequence). The CDR3 is 15 amino acids. CDR3 protein: CSAGIAGGNTDTQYF.

The J gene is TRBJ1-5, the V gene TRBV9; TCRdb reports TRBD1, a call that lacks DNA to check it against. The CDR3 sequence is 16 residues long. Germline V gene data show CDR1 as SGDLS and CDR2 as YYNGEE. This CDR3 reads CASSVGGQGAHQPQHF.

The V gene is TRBV30, the J gene TRBJ2-7; as DNA is missing, the TRBD1 call by TCRdb cannot be tested. The CDR3 totals 16 residues. The germline gives CDR1 GTSNPN, CDR2 SVGIG (reference sequence). This CDR3 is CAWSGRPGTDFYEQYF. Complete variable domain (other parts from reference TRBV30 and TRBJ2-7): SQTIHQWPATLVQPVGSPLSLECTVEGTSNPNLYWYRQAAGRGLQLLFYSVGIGQISSEVPQNLSASRPQDRQFILSSKKLLLSDSGFYLCAWSGRPGTDFYEQYFGPGTRLTVT.